A selection of T cell receptor beta chains follows, all from one sample in a study of CD8+CD57+ T cells in acquired aplastic anemia. TCRdb analysed the reads with MiXCR anew, one entry per CDR3 protein. The sample carries about 290,000 distinct CDR3 sequences, approximately 58% recorded once. Material: sorted CD4+, CD8+, or CD8+CD57+ T cells (not recorded which) from PBMCs. The receptors originated from a human donor with aplastic anemia. CDR3s include the opening cysteine and the closing phenylalanine or tryptophan. Fields, in order: V gene, J gene, D gene, clone size, CDR3 length, CDR3 protein, CDR3 DNA. D genes are given only for firm matches. The size entry is marked missing in some rows and otherwise reads once, few, many or a size class.

>TRBV20-1|TRBJ2-5|TRBD2|-|20
CSARAASGRTRNSNQEIQYF
TGCAGTGCTAGAGCGGCTAGCGGGAGGACCCGTAACAGCAACCAAGAGATCCAGTACTTC
>TRBV19|TRBJ2-1|TRBD2|many|16
CASSVESGRYYNEQFF
TGTGCCAGTAGTGTAGAAAGCGGGAGATACTACAATGAGCAGTTCTTC
>TRBV10-3|TRBJ2-5|TRBD2|few|16
CAISDWPSGGRETQYF
TGTGCCATCAGTGATTGGCCTAGCGGGGGGCGGGAGACCCAGTACTTC
>TRBV5-7|TRBJ2-6|-|-|14
CASSTGGTANVLTF
TGTGCCAGCAGCACCGGAGGGACAGCCAACGTCCTGACTTTC
>TRBV5-1|TRBJ2-7|TRBD2|-|14
CASSLEAGGYEQYF
TGCGCCAGCAGCTTGGAGGCGGGAGGATACGAGCAGTACTTC
>TRBV6-5|TRBJ1-1|TRBD1|many|16
CASSYSTGALNTEAFF
TGTGCCAGCAGTTATTCGACAGGGGCACTGAACACTGAAGCTTTCTTT
>TRBV19|TRBJ1-2|-|once|13
CASSPGSYYGYTF
TGTGCCAGTAGTCCGGGGAGCTACTATGGCTACACCTTC
>TRBV24-1|TRBJ2-2|-|-|14
CATSVARGSGELFF
TGTGCCACCAGTGTGGCTAGGGGGAGCGGGGAGCTGTTTTTT
>TRBV25-1|TRBJ2-1|TRBD1|few|12
CASGLGGTEQFF
TGTGCCAGTGGATTAGGGGGCACTGAGCAGTTCTTC
>TRBV3-1|TRBJ2-1|TRBD2|-|13
CAIKVAGYNEQFF
TGTGCCATCAAGGTAGCGGGGTACAATGAGCAGTTCTTC
>TRBV19|TRBJ2-5|-|many|13
CASSGGTSQTQYF
TGTGCCAGTAGCGGAGGGACGTCGCAGACCCAGTACTTC
>TRBV4-3|TRBJ2-3|-|-|14
CASSPSHWGDTQYF
TGCGCCAGCAGCCCTTCCCACTGGGGGGATACGCAGTATTTT
>TRBV15|TRBJ1-5|-|few|18
CATSREGPGVLGKQPQHF
TGTGCCACCAGCAGAGAAGGGCCAGGGGTTCTTGGTAAACAGCCCCAGCATTTT
>TRBV20-1|TRBJ2-7|-|once|14
CSASIPGLSYEQYF
TGCAGTGCTAGTATCCCGGGACTGAGCTACGAGCAGTACTTC
>TRBV20-1|TRBJ1-1|-|-|14
CSARKQGSPTEAFF
TGCAGTGCTAGAAAACAGGGATCTCCCACTGAAGCTTTCTTT
>TRBV2|TRBJ1-1|TRBD1|-|15
CATSRQGRMNTEAFF
TGTGCCACCTCGCGACAGGGCCGCATGAACACTGAAGCTTTCTTT
>TRBV20-1|TRBJ2-5|TRBD1|-|11
CSGTGQETQYF
TGCAGTGGGACAGGTCAAGAGACCCAGTACTTC
>TRBV9|TRBJ2-1|-|few|19
CASSPRGISGSSSYNEQFF
TGTGCCAGCAGCCCGAGGGGGATTAGCGGGTCTAGCTCCTACAATGAGCAGTTCTTC
>TRBV7-9|TRBJ2-2|-|-|14
CASSTSLLGGELFF
TGTGCCAGCAGCACTAGTTTATTGGGCGGGGAGCTGTTTTTT
>TRBV24-1|TRBJ2-2|TRBD1|-|15
CATSDGQGFTGELFF
TGTGCCACCAGTGACGGACAGGGATTCACCGGGGAGCTGTTTTTT
>TRBV2|TRBJ2-1|TRBD2|-|14
CASSGGGVPNEQFF
TGTGCCAGCAGCGGCGGGGGGGTTCCCAATGAGCAGTTCTTC
>TRBV7-2|TRBJ2-5|TRBD2|-|15
CASSLEGGGAETQYF
TGTGCCAGCAGCTTAGAGGGCGGGGGAGCAGAGACCCAGTACTTC
>TRBV10-3|TRBJ1-1|TRBD1|-|12
CASRGGGTEAFF
TGTGCCTCCAGAGGGGGCGGAACTGAAGCTTTCTTT
>TRBV9|TRBJ2-1|TRBD2|-|15
CASSVGLAGVYEQFF
TGTGCCAGCAGCGTAGGACTAGCGGGAGTATATGAGCAGTTCTTC
>TRBV5-1|TRBJ2-7|TRBD2|-|17
CASSLAGTSGPSYEQYF
TGCGCCAGCAGCTTGGCCGGGACTAGCGGGCCGTCCTACGAGCAGTACTTC
>TRBV24-1|TRBJ2-1|TRBD2|-|15
CATSYSGGSYNEQFF
TGTGCCACCAGTTATAGCGGGGGTTCCTACAATGAGCAGTTCTTC
>TRBV2|TRBJ2-5|-|-|11
CASSASGTQYF
TGTGCCAGCAGTGCCTCTGGGACCCAGTACTTC
>TRBV24-1|TRBJ1-2|-|once|12
CATRPSNYGYTF
TGTGCCACCAGACCCTCTAACTATGGCTACACCTTC
>TRBV2|TRBJ2-2|-|many|16
CASSFRADANTGELFF
TGTGCCAGCAGTTTCCGAGCGGACGCGAACACCGGGGAGCTGTTTTTT
>TRBV5-1|TRBJ1-4|-|many|14
CASSPGTFGEKLFF
TGCGCCAGCAGCCCCGGGACTTTCGGTGAAAAACTGTTTTTT
>TRBV20-1|TRBJ1-5|-|-|12
CSARQGLEPQHF
TGCAGTGCTAGGCAGGGCCTGGAGCCCCAGCATTTT
>TRBV2|TRBJ2-5|-|-|11
CASLGRETQYF
TGTGCCAGCTTAGGACGAGAGACCCAGTACTTC
>TRBV19|TRBJ1-5|-|-|16
CASSIERDPYNQPQHF
TGTGCCAGTAGTATAGAACGGGACCCTTACAATCAGCCCCAGCATTTT
>TRBV19|TRBJ1-3|TRBD1|many|16
CASSLGQGTYGNTIYF
TGTGCCAGTAGTCTAGGACAGGGGACCTACGGAAACACCATATATTTT
>TRBV9|TRBJ2-1|-|-|15
CASSGGTGFYNEQFF
TGTGCCAGCAGCGGAGGGACTGGCTTCTACAATGAGCAGTTCTTC
>TRBV6-1|TRBJ2-3|-|many|13
CASIRTFTDTQYF
TGTGCCAGCATCAGGACTTTCACAGATACGCAGTATTTT
>TRBV19|TRBJ1-1|-|once|14
CASRSTDRSNEAFF
TGTGCCAGTAGATCCACAGACAGGTCAAATGAAGCTTTCTTT
>TRBV29-1|TRBJ2-4|-|many|13
CSVTTGFYSIQYF
TGCAGCGTTACGACAGGTTTTTACAGCATTCAGTACTTC
>TRBV11-3|TRBJ1-1|-|-|15
CASSVAPGPNTEAFF
TGTGCCAGCAGCGTAGCTCCCGGACCGAACACTGAAGCTTTCTTT
>TRBV9|TRBJ2-7|-|-|13
CASSVEGSYEQYF
TGTGCCAGCAGCGTAGAAGGGAGTTACGAGCAGTACTTC
>TRBV15|TRBJ1-1|-|-|13
CATTFSLNTEAFF
TGTGCCACCACCTTCAGTCTGAACACTGAAGCTTTCTTT
>TRBV4-1|TRBJ1-2|-|-|15
CASSQDGIANYGYTF
TGCGCCAGCAGCCAAGATGGGATAGCTAACTATGGCTACACCTTC